This T cell receptor (beta chain) comes out of a study of regulatory T cells in long-lasting Graves disease. Arm-PCR with iRepertoire HTBI primers amplified the CDR3 regions for these TCR beta libraries. TCRdb re-called the multiplex PCR reads with MiXCR, one entry per CDR3 protein. The sample lists 250,000 to 300,000 distinct CDR3 sequences, about 17% occurring once. Time point specified: newly diagnosed GD, antithyroid drugs for less than 3 months. There was RNA extracted from PBMCs, and the TCR library was made from it. Trimming stripped 0 bases from V and 3 bases from J, with 18 bases between. Germline assignment: CDR1 DFQATT and CDR2 SNEGSKA (reference sequence). CDR3 length equals 16 residues. This clonotype was observed a single time. These data also formed part of another study, on T cells in Graves' hyperthyroidism and ophthalmopathy. According to that study: Blood shared most expanded thyroid clonotypes above 0.001.

The clonotype was recovered from a young woman with Graves disease. The rearrangement uses TRBV20-1 and TRBJ2-7; tentative D call: TRBD1 (7 bases). Sequenced material: peripheral blood mononuclear cells (PBMCs), taken at new diagnosis, from a patient treated with antithyroid drugs. CDR3 in amino acids: CSARDRGGGRSYEQYF. The CDR3 coding sequence is TGCAGTGCTAGAGATAGAGGAGGGGGCCGGAGCTACGAGCAGTACTTC.